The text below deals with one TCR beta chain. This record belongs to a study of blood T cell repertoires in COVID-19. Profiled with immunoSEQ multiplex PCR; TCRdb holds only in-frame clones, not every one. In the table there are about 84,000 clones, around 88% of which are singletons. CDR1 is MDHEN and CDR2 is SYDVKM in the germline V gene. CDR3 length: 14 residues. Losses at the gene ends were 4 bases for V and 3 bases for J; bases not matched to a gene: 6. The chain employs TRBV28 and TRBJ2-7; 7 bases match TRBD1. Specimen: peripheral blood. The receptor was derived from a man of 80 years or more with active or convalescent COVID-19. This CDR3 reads CASSSDRTHYEQYF. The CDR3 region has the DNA TGTGCCAGCAGTTCGGACAGGACCCACTACGAGCAGTACTTC.